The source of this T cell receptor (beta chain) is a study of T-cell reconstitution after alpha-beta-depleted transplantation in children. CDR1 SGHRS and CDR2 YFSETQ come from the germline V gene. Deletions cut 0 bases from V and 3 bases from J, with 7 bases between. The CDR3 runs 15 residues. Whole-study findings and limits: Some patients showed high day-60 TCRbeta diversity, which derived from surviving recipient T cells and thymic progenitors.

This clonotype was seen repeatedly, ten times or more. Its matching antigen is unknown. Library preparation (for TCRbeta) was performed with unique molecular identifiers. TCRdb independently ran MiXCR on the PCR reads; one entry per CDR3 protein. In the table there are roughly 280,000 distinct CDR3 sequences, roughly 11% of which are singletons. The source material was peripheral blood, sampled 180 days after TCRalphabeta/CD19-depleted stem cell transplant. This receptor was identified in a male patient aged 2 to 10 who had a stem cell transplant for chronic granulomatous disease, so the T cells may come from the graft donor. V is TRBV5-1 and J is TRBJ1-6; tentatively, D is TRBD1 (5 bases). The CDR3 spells CASSLERGYNSPLHF. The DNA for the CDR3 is TGCGCCAGCAGCTTGGAAAGGGGCTATAATTCACCCCTCCACTTT. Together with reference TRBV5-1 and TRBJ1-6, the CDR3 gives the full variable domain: KAGVTQTPRYLIKTRGQQVTLSCSPISGHRSVSWYQQTPGQGLQFLFEYFSETQRNKGNFPGRFSGRQFSNSRSEMNVSTLELGDSALYLCASSLERGYNSPLHFGNGTRLTVT.